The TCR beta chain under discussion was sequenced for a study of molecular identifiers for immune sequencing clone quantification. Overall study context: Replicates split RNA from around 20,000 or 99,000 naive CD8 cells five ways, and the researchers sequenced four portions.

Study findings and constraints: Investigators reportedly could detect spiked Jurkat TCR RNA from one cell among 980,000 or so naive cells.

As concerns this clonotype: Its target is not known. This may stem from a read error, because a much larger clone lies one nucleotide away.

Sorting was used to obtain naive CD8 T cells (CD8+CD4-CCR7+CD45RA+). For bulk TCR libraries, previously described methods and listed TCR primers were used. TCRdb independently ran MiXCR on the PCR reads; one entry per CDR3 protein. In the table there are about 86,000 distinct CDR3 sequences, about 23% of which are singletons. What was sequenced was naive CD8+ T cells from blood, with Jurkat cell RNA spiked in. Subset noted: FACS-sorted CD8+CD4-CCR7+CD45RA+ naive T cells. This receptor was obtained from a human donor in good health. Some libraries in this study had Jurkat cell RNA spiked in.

The CDR3 DNA is TGTGCCTGTGAACCGGGGCTCATGAACACTGTAGCTTTCTTT. This sequence encodes CACEPGLMNTVAFF. The chain joins TRBV30 to TRBJ1-1; possible D gene TRBD1, 5 bases. Germline-derived CDR1 and CDR2 are GTSNPN and SVGIG (reference sequence). The CDR3 runs to 14 residues.